Each of the 14 T cell receptor beta chains below was sequenced from the same sample in a study of blood T cell repertoires in COVID-19. TCRdb's copy holds only in-frame clones and misses some; the assay was immunoSEQ multiplex PCR. In the table there are roughly 140,000 clones, approximately 84% of which are singletons. The sequenced sample consisted of peripheral blood. Source of these receptors: a woman aged 60-75 years with COVID-19, enrolled during active disease.

In its sample, this clone was seen many times. CDR3 protein: CASSTGLDTEAFF. Written as DNA, the CDR3 is TGTGCCAGCAGTACAGGGCTGGACACTGAAGCTTTCTTT. The rearrangement joins TRBV7-9 to TRBJ1-1, with D perhaps TRBD1 (6 bases). V lost 6 bases, J lost 3 bases, and 11 bases lay in between. CDR3 size: 13 residues. Germline V lookup: CDR1 SEHNR, CDR2 FQNEAQ (reference sequence).

J is TRBJ1-2 and V is TRBV30; D not resolved. Germline lookup yields CDR1 GTSNPN and CDR2 SVGIG (reference sequence). Deletions cut 4 bases from V and 8 bases from J, with 11 bases between. The CDR3 has 11 residues. DNA of the CDR3: TGTGCCTGGACCGACTGGGTAGGCTACACCTTC. It yields the protein CAWTDWVGYTF.

Only a few counts were recorded for this clone. The same CDR3 arises from other DNA sequences in this sample as well. The chain uses TRBV7-9 and TRBJ1-4; D not certain. V gave up 1 base and J gave up 7 bases, with 4 bases separating them. The V gene's germline CDR1 is SEHNR and CDR2 FQNEAQ (reference sequence). This CDR3 comprises 12 residues. The CDR3 DNA reads TGTGCCAGCAGCTTAGGGAGTGAAAAACTGTTTTTT. This gives the protein CASSLGSEKLFF.

The rearrangement joins TRBV11-2 to TRBJ1-5, with 7 bases identical to TRBD1. Germline-derived CDR1 and CDR2 are SGHAT and FQNNGV. The CDR3 covers 16 residues. V lost 0 bases and J lost 6; bases outside the gene matches: 8. The CDR3 nucleotides are TGTGCCAGCAGCTTAGAGGAAGGGGGCAGGGGTCAGCCCCAGCATTTT. Amino acids: CASSLEEGGRGQPQHF.

This clone was observed once. The genes are TRBV3-1 (or the pseudogene TRBV3-2) and TRBJ1-6; no clear D. V gave up 4 bases and J gave up 3 bases, with 13 bases separating them. From germline, CDR1 is LGHDT and CDR2 YNNKEL (reference sequence). CDR3 size: 16 residues. The CDR3 sequence: CASSPREQFYNSPLHF. For the CDR3, the DNA is TGTGCCAGCAGCCCCCGAGAACAGTTCTATAATTCACCCCTCCACTTT.

There are a few counts of this clone. V usage is TRBV7-6 and J usage is TRBJ1-1; no clear D gene. Per germline, CDR1 SGHVS and CDR2 FNYEAQ. This CDR3 has 15 amino acids. Between the trimmed V and J ends, which lost 2 bases and 7 bases, there was a span of 17 bases. The CDR3 reads CASSLSAGLSFEAFF. The CDR3 DNA is TGTGCCAGCAGCTTATCCGCGGGGTTAAGTTTTGAAGCTTTCTTT.

V is TRBV5-1 and J is TRBJ1-1, with 7 bases matching TRBD1. The V and J ends lost 4 bases and 11 bases, in that order; junction bases with no gene match: 8. This CDR3 region has 12 residues. The V gene's germline CDR1 is SGHRS and CDR2 YFSETQ. The CDR3 spells CASSLGQGVAFF. The CDR3 DNA sequence: TGCGCCAGCAGCCTAGGGCAGGGGGTGGCTTTCTTT.

V usage is TRBV10-2 and J usage is TRBJ1-3, with D unresolved. The CDR3 totals 16 residues. Trimming removed 2 bases from V and 0 bases from J, with 11 bases in between. The germline V gene encodes CDR1 WSHSY and CDR2 SAAADI. CDR3 protein: CASSEDGRLSGNTIYF. The CDR3 DNA sequence: TGCGCCAGCAGTGAGGACGGGAGGCTCTCTGGAAACACCATATATTTT.

The rearrangement joins TRBV10-2 to TRBJ1-5; the D gene is possibly TRBD1 (5 bases). Between the trimmed V and J ends, which lost 9 bases and 3 bases, there was a span of 15 bases. The germline CDR1 and CDR2 sequences are WSHSY and SAAADI. This CDR3 region has 14 residues. CDR3 coding DNA: TGCGCCAGTTCAGGAAGCAGGGCCAATCAGCCCCAGCATTTT. Its protein is CASSGSRANQPQHF.

This chain connects TRBV19 to TRBJ1-1, with D unresolved. V lost 3 bases and J lost 9, with 14 bases in between. CDR1 is LNHDA, CDR2 SQIVND, per germline (reference sequence). The CDR3 spans 13 residues. The CDR3 protein is CASSMNSRFQAFF. DNA for the CDR3: TGTGCCAGTAGTATGAACAGTAGGTTTCAAGCTTTCTTT.

The J gene is TRBJ1-1, the V gene TRBV5-1; D is unclear. Germline assignment: CDR1 SGHRS and CDR2 YFSETQ. This CDR3 contains 15 residues. Deletions cut 4 bases from V and 5 bases from J, with 18 bases between. The CDR3 loop reads CASSPTRPSGTEAFF. CDR3 coding DNA: TGCGCCAGCAGCCCTACACGGCCCTCGGGGACTGAAGCTTTCTTT.

J is TRBJ1-3 and V is TRBV7-9; D may be TRBD1 (5 bases). CDR3 length: 13 amino acids. Deletions cut 1 base from V and 11 bases from J, with 12 bases between. Germline-derived CDR1 and CDR2 are SEHNR and FQNEAQ (reference sequence). The CDR3 loop is CASSLESGAAIYF. CDR3 bases: TGTGCCAGCAGCTTAGAGTCTGGGGCAGCCATATATTTT.

This chain joins TRBV3-1 (or the pseudogene TRBV3-2) and TRBJ1-1; D is perhaps TRBD1 (6 bases). CDR1 is LGHDT, CDR2 YNNKEL, per germline (reference sequence). This CDR3 is 15 amino acids long. The germline V and J ends were trimmed by 4 bases and 1 base, with 13 bases remaining between them. This CDR3 is CASSPEGHSNTEAFF. Here the CDR3 DNA reads TGTGCCAGCAGCCCTGAGGGACACTCGAACACTGAAGCTTTCTTT.

This chain joins TRBV5-1 and TRBJ2-7; TRBD2 aligns across 7 bases. This CDR3 has 16 amino acids. The V gene end was trimmed by 2 bases and the J gene end by 0 bases; junction bases not matched to a gene: 8. Germline loops: CDR1 SGHRS, CDR2 YFSETQ. Here the CDR3 DNA reads TGCGCCAGCAGCTTAATGGGGGGAGGGCCCTCCTACGAGCAGTACTTC. Amino acid sequence: CASSLMGGGPSYEQYF.